One sample yielded the 8 T cell receptor beta chains listed below, sequenced in a study of T cell responses to AZD1222 COVID-19 vaccine. The method was immunoSEQ multiplex PCR; TCRdb's version includes in-frame clones alone and lacks a portion of them. The table includes fewer than 200,000 clones, approximately 91% detected once. Sample: peripheral blood, taken on day 0 of AZD1222 vaccination. These receptors were taken from an adult in good health.

V is TRBV7-9 and J is TRBJ1-1; no firm D call. The germline V and J ends were trimmed by 2 bases and 5 bases, with 12 bases remaining between them. The V gene's germline CDR1 is SEHNR and CDR2 FQNEAQ (reference sequence). This CDR3 is 14 amino acids long. CDR3 region: CASSLSGYRTEAFF. The CDR3 nucleotides read TGTGCCAGCAGCTTATCGGGGTACCGGACTGAAGCTTTCTTT.

This clone was detected only once. The gene calls are TRBV19 and TRBJ1-3; D might be TRBD1 (5 bases). V was trimmed by 8 bases and J by 2 bases, leaving 16 bases between them. Germline-derived CDR1 and CDR2 are LNHDA and SQIVND (reference sequence). This CDR3 region has 15 residues. CDR3 loop: CASYPGGGPGNTIYF. In nucleotides, the CDR3 is TGTGCCAGTTATCCTGGGGGAGGGCCTGGAAACACCATATATTTT.

V is TRBV5-4 and J is TRBJ2-2; either TRBD1 or TRBD2 may fit D (6 bases each). The CDR3 contains 16 residues. V lost 2 bases to trimming and J lost 0 bases, with 11 bases between them. Germline values: CDR1 SGHNT, CDR2 YYREEE (reference sequence). The CDR3 DNA reads TGTGCCAGCAGCTTAGGGGGGACCACGAACACCGGGGAGCTGTTTTTT. It translates to CASSLGGTTNTGELFF.

The gene calls are TRBV6-5 and TRBJ2-1, with no clear D. V was shortened by 6 bases and J by 0 bases, with 12 bases between the two germline ends. CDR3 length: 15 residues. CDR1 MNHEY and CDR2 SVGAGI come from the germline V gene. In DNA, the CDR3 is TGTGCCAGCAGATCGACGCTTAGCTCCTACAATGAGCAGTTCTTC. Translating it yields CASRSTLSSYNEQFF.

This sequence joins TRBV12-3 or TRBV12-4 and TRBJ2-1; D not certain. Trimming pared 4 bases from V and 7 bases from J, leaving 5 bases between. CDR3 length equals 11 residues. CDR3 region: CASSSENEQFF. CDR3 sequence (DNA): TGTGCCAGCAGTTCGGAGAATGAGCAGTTCTTC.

V and J are TRBV5-5 and TRBJ1-6; weak D call: TRBD1 (5 bases). Trimming took off 2 bases at V and 2 bases at J, with 11 bases between the two ends. From germline, CDR1 is SGHKS and CDR2 YYEKEE (reference sequence). The CDR3 contains 16 residues. The CDR3 loop reads CASSFGGVAYNSPLHF. The CDR3 nucleotides are TGTGCCAGCAGCTTCGGAGGGGTGGCCTATAATTCACCCCTCCACTTT.

This clone came up once. The chain combines TRBV12-5 with TRBJ1-2; possible D gene TRBD1, 5 bases. CDR1 and CDR2 from the germline V gene are LGHNT and FRNRAP. The CDR3 runs 15 residues. With 3 bases removed from V and 2 bases from J, the gap between germline ends came to 13 bases. The CDR3 region is CASGFSTTENYGYTF. DNA of the CDR3: TGTGCTAGTGGTTTCTCTACGACAGAGAACTATGGCTACACCTTC. Filled out from reference TRBV12-5 and TRBJ1-2, the complete variable domain reads DARVTQTPRHKVTEMGQEVTMRCQPILGHNTVFWYRQTMMQGLELLAYFRNRAPLDDSGMPKDRFSAEMPDATLATLKIQPSEPRDSAVYFCASGFSTTENYGYTFGSGTRLTVV.

As DNA, the CDR3 is TGTGCCAGCAGGAGAACAGGGATTACTGAAGCTTTCTTT. Protein product: CASRRTGITEAFF. V is TRBV5-4 and J is TRBJ1-1; possible D gene TRBD1, 6 bases. CDR3 length equals 13 residues. V lost 5 bases, J lost 5 bases, and 13 bases lay in between. CDR1 SGHNT and CDR2 YYREEE come from the germline V gene (reference sequence). Full variable domain (missing parts from reference TRBV5-4 and TRBJ1-1): ETGVTQSPTHLIKTRGQQVTLRCSSQSGHNTVSWYQQALGQGPQFIFQYYREEENGRGNFPPRFSGLQFPNYSSELNVNALELDDSALYLCASRRTGITEAFFGQGTRLTVV.